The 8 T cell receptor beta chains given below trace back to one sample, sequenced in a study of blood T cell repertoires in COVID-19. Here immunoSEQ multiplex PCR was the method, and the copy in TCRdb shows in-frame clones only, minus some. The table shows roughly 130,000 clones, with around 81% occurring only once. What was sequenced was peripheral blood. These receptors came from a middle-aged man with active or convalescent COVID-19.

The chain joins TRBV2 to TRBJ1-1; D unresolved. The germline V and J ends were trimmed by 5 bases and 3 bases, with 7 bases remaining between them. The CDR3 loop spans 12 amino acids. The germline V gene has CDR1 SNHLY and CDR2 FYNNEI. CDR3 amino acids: CASSKEDTEAFF. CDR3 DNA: TGTGCCAGCAGTAAGGAGGACACTGAAGCTTTCTTT.

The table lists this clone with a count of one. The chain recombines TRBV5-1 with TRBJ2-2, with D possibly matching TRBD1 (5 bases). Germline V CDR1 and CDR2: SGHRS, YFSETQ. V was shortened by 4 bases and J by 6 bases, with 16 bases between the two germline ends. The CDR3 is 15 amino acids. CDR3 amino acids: CASSPIAGAPGELFF. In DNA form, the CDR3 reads TGCGCCAGCAGCCCGATCGCTGGGGCTCCCGGGGAGCTGTTTTTT.

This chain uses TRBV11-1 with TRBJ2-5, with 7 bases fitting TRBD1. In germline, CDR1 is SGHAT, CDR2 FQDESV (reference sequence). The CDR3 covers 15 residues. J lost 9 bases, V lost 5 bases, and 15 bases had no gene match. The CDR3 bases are TGTGCCAGCAGCCATCCAGCGACAGGGAGAAGGTCCCAGTACTTC. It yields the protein CASSHPATGRRSQYF.

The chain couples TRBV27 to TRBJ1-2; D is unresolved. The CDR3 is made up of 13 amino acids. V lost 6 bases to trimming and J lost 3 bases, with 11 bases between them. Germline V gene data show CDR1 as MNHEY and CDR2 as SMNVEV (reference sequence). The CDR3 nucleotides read TGTGCCAGCAGATACAGCGGGCACTATGGCTACACCTTC. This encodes CASRYSGHYGYTF.

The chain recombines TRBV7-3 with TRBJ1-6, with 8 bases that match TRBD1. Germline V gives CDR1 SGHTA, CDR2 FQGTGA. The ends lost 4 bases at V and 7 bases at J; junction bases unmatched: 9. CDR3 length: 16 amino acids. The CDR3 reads CASSSNDRGENSPLHF. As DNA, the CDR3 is TGTGCCAGCAGCTCCAACGACAGGGGTGAGAATTCACCCCTCCACTTT.

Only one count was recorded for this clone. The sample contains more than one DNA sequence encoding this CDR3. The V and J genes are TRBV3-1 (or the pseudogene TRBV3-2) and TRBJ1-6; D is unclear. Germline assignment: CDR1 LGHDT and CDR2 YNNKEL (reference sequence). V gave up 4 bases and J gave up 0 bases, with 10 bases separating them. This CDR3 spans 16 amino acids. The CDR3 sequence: CASSPTGSSYNSPLHF. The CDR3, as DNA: TGTGCCAGCAGCCCGACGGGGAGCTCCTATAATTCACCCCTCCACTTT.

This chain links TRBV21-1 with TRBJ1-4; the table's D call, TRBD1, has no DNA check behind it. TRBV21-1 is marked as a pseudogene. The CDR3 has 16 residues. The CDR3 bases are TGTGCCAGCAGCATTCGCCATCGACAGGGTCGTGAAAAACTGTTTTTT. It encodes CASSIRHRQGREKLFF.

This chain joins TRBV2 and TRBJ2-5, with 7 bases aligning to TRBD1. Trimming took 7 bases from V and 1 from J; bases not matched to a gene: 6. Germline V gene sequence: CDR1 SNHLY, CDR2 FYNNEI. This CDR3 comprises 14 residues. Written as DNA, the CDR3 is TGTGCCAGCAAGACAGGGAGTAGCCAAGAGACCCAGTACTTC. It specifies CASKTGSSQETQYF.